The next 32 T cell receptor beta chains were all read from a single sample in a study of OX40 agonist ivuxolimab in advanced cancers. Generated by immunoSEQ multiplex PCR, the TCRdb table keeps only in-frame clones and is missing some. The sample consists of around 70,000 clones, about four fifths of them appearing once. Sequenced here: CD4+ or CD8+ T cells sorted from blood, sampled in a trial of the OX40 agonist ivuxolimab. These receptors came from an adult with an advanced solid tumor such as melanoma, head and neck, liver or kidney cancer.

The chain has TRBV4-1 and TRBJ2-4; a possible D gene is TRBD1 (5 bases). This CDR3 region has 17 residues. Trimming removed 0 bases at V and 0 bases at J, with 12 bases between. Germline CDR1 and CDR2: MGHRA and YSYEKL. The CDR3 is CASSQDSWGQAKNIQYF. CDR3 coding DNA: TGCGCCAGCAGCCAAGATTCGTGGGGCCAAGCCAAAAACATTCAGTACTTC.

This sequence joins TRBV7-9 and TRBJ2-3; 12 nucleotides align to TRBD2. With 3 bases clipped from V and 4 bases from J, the junction kept 8 bases outside the gene matches. Germline V gene lookup returns CDR1 SEHNR and CDR2 FQNEAQ (reference sequence). There are 17 residues in the CDR3. The CDR3 sequence is CASSFLAGGPGADTQYF. Here the CDR3 DNA reads TGTGCCAGCAGCTTTCTAGCGGGGGGGCCTGGGGCAGATACGCAGTATTTT.

The chain joins TRBV25-1 to TRBJ2-1; 10 bases are shared with TRBD2. Germline V gives CDR1 MGHDK, CDR2 SYGVNS. The CDR3 sequence is 14 residues long. V shed 5 bases and J 4 bases; nucleotides not matched to a gene: 2. The CDR3 region has the DNA TGTGCCAGCAGTTCTAGCGGGAGTTACAATGAGCAGTTCTTC. It translates to CASSSSGSYNEQFF.

The gene calls are TRBV25-1 and TRBJ2-3, with D uncertain. The CDR3 has 13 residues. In germline, CDR1 is MGHDK, CDR2 SYGVNS. With 5 bases removed from V and 3 bases from J, the gap between germline ends came to 9 bases. CDR3 in amino acids: CASSTPYTDTQYF. CDR3 DNA sequence: TGTGCCAGCAGTACCCCATATACAGATACGCAGTATTTT.

The chain uses TRBV2 and TRBJ2-7, with 9 bases aligning to TRBD1. The germline V gene has CDR1 SNHLY and CDR2 FYNNEI. V lost 7 bases to trimming and J lost 3 bases; unmatched junction nucleotides: 4. This CDR3 region has 13 residues. CDR3 in amino acids: CASMDRGNYEQYF. CDR3 coding DNA: TGTGCCAGCATGGACAGGGGTAACTACGAGCAGTACTTC. The full variable domain, rest sourced from reference TRBV2 and TRBJ2-7, is EPEVTQTPSHQVTQMGQEVILRCVPISNHLYFYWYRQILGQKVEFLVSFYNNEISEKSEIFDDQFSVERPDGSNFTLKIRSTKLEDSAMYFCASMDRGNYEQYFGPGTRLTVT.

This clone was seen many times. V is TRBV5-5 and J is TRBJ1-2; possible D gene TRBD1, 5 bases. V shed 0 bases and J shed 0 bases, with 15 bases lying between them. CDR1 is SGHKS, CDR2 YYEKEE, per germline (reference sequence). The CDR3 runs 17 residues. CDR3 in amino acids: CASSLGFAGTTNYGYTF. The CDR3 nucleotides read TGTGCCAGCAGCTTGGGATTCGCAGGGACCACTAACTATGGCTACACCTTC.

This sequence joins TRBV5-8 and TRBJ2-6; tentative D call: TRBD2 (6 bases). V lost 0 bases and J lost 0, with 7 bases in between. The germline V gene has CDR1 SGHTS and CDR2 YDEGEE. The CDR3 extends over 16 amino acids. CDR3 in DNA: TGTGCCAGCAGCTTGGACGGGAGCTCTGGGGCCAACGTCCTGACTTTC. It translates to CASSLDGSSGANVLTF.

V is TRBV9 and J is TRBJ2-1; D gene unclear. Trimming removed 0 bases at V and 8 bases at J, with 15 bases between. CDR1 and CDR2 (germline): SGDLS, YYNGEE. This CDR3 has 15 residues. CDR3 sequence reads: CASSVAWGGPDEQFF. The CDR3 bases are TGTGCCAGCAGCGTAGCGTGGGGTGGGCCCGATGAGCAGTTCTTC.

A few counts support this clone. V is TRBV7-6 and J is TRBJ1-2; no clear D gene. Germline lookup yields CDR1 SGHVS and CDR2 FNYEAQ. Trimming removed 3 bases at V and 4 bases at J, with 12 bases between. CDR3 size: 14 residues. This chain's CDR3 is CASSLDVFGYGYTF. The CDR3 DNA sequence: TGTGCCAGCAGCTTGGACGTATTTGGCTATGGCTACACCTTC.

This chain connects TRBV29-1 to TRBJ2-3; no clear D. This CDR3 has 14 amino acids. Trimming stripped 3 bases from V and 4 bases from J, with 14 bases between. CDR1 and CDR2 from the germline V gene are SQVTM and ANQGSEA. The CDR3 DNA is TGCAGCGTTGATCCGGGTAGACGTCCAGATACGCAGTATTTT. It encodes CSVDPGRRPDTQYF.

The chain employs TRBV21-1 and TRBJ1-2. TRBV21-1 is listed as a pseudogene. The CDR3 loop spans 16 amino acids. This CDR3 reads CASSRGGSPANYGYTF. The CDR3 DNA follows: TGTGCCAGCAGCAGGGGGGGGTCCCCAGCTAACTATGGCTACACCTTC.

This chain connects TRBV25-1 to TRBJ2-7; D gene unclear. V was shortened by 9 bases and J by 5 bases, with 17 bases between the two germline ends. CDR3 size: 13 residues. CDR1 is MGHDK and CDR2 is SYGVNS in the germline V gene. The DNA of the CDR3 is TGTGCCAGTGCCACTTTAGGTGGCCACGAGCAGTACTTC. Translated: CASATLGGHEQYF.

This clone was observed a handful of times. V gene TRBV18 combines with J gene TRBJ2-2; TRBD1 agrees at 7 bases. The CDR3 sequence is 15 residues long. Trimming removed 4 bases from V and 5 bases from J; junction bases left unmatched: 7. From germline, CDR1 is KGHSH and CDR2 LQKENI. CDR3 in amino acids: CASSRQTGDTGELFF. CDR3 nucleotides: TGTGCCAGCTCACGGCAAACAGGGGATACCGGGGAGCTGTTTTTT.

This chain joins TRBV4-1 and TRBJ2-3, with a tentative D call TRBD2 (6 bases). Germline CDR1 reads MGHRA; CDR2 reads YSYEKL. This CDR3 region has 15 residues. V was clipped by 1 base and J by 2 bases, with 10 bases between them. The CDR3 loop is CASSQGLEFTDTQYF. CDR3 nucleotide sequence: TGCGCCAGCAGCCAAGGACTAGAATTCACAGATACGCAGTATTTT.

There are a few counts of this clone. The chain joins TRBV18 to TRBJ1-4; D gene uncertain. Germline V gene lookup returns CDR1 KGHSH and CDR2 LQKENI. With 2 bases removed from V and 5 bases from J, the gap between germline ends came to 6 bases. The CDR3 length is 13 residues. CDR3 protein: CASSPRENEKLFF. CDR3 nucleotides: TGTGCCAGCTCACCAAGGGAGAATGAAAAACTGTTTTTT.

The chain carries TRBV10-3 and TRBJ1-4, with TRBD1 matching 9 bases. After removal of 0 bases from V and 6 bases from J, the junction contained 11 bases not matched to a gene. Germline V gives CDR1 ENHRY, CDR2 SYGVKD. This CDR3 spans 18 amino acids. CDR3 coding DNA: TGTGCCATCAGTGAGTCACTAGTCTCCGGGACAGGGCATGAAAAACTGTTTTTT. Residues: CAISESLVSGTGHEKLFF.

The CDR3 reads CASSWTSGTTSGNEQFF. As DNA, the CDR3 is TGCGCCAGCAGCTGGACTAGCGGGACCACCTCGGGGAATGAGCAGTTCTTC. The chain is built from TRBV5-1 and TRBJ2-1, with 12 bases that match TRBD2. The CDR3 contains 17 residues. Germline V gene data show CDR1 as SGHRS and CDR2 as YFSETQ. Trimming took 3 bases from V and 7 from J; bases not matched to a gene: 11.

The chain has TRBV9 and TRBJ2-3; a possible D gene is TRBD2 (6 bases). Germline loops: CDR1 SGDLS, CDR2 YYNGEE. V was cut by 3 bases and J by 4 bases, with 9 bases left in between. This CDR3 contains 13 residues. CDR3 sequence (DNA): TGTGCCAGCAGCGGCGGGGTGTCAGATACGCAGTATTTT. Its translation is CASSGGVSDTQYF.

This clone was observed a single time. The chain joins TRBV18 to TRBJ1-1, with TRBD1 matching 8 bases. The CDR3 extends over 14 amino acids. The V gene's germline CDR1 is KGHSH and CDR2 LQKENI. V lost 1 base, J lost 6 bases, and 4 bases stayed unmatched. The CDR3 is CASSPQQGDAEAFF. Written as DNA, the CDR3 is TGTGCCAGCTCACCACAACAGGGGGACGCTGAAGCTTTCTTT. The full variable domain, its missing parts supplied by reference TRBV18 and TRBJ1-1, is NAGVMQNPRHLVRRRGQEARLRCSPMKGHSHVYWYRQLPEEGLKFMVYLQKENIIDESGMPKERFSAEFPKEGPSILRIQQVVRGDSAAYFCASSPQQGDAEAFFGQGTRLTVV.

J is TRBJ2-6 and V is TRBV4-1; D is unclear. The length of the CDR3 is 17 residues. The V end lost 1 base, the J end lost 0 bases, and 10 bases lay between the germline ends. Germline CDR1 reads MGHRA; CDR2 reads YSYEKL. CDR3 residues: CASSQVAIFSGANVLTF. For the CDR3, the DNA is TGCGCCAGCAGCCAAGTGGCGATTTTCTCTGGGGCCAACGTCCTGACTTTC.

There are a few counts of this clone. The genes are TRBV25-1 and TRBJ1-2; D is perhaps TRBD1 (5 bases). This CDR3 is built from 14 residues. The V gene lost 1 base and the J gene lost 5 bases, with 11 bases spanning the gap. CDR1 and CDR2 (germline): MGHDK, SYGVNS. The CDR3 coding sequence is TGTGCCAGCAGTGAATCCCAGGAGGGGTATGGCTACACCTTC. Amino acid sequence: CASSESQEGYGYTF.

The chain carries TRBV7-2 and TRBJ1-1, with D perhaps TRBD1 (6 bases). Trimming stripped 5 bases from V and 5 bases from J, with 12 bases between. This CDR3 has 13 amino acids. Germline CDR1 and CDR2: SGHTA and FQGNSA. The CDR3: CASSPGAGTEAFF. The CDR3 bases are TGTGCCAGCAGCCCGGGGGCAGGGACTGAAGCTTTCTTT.

This chain uses TRBV11-2 with TRBJ1-2; D uncertain. Germline CDR1 SGHAT, CDR2 FQNNGV. Deletions cut 0 bases from V and 6 bases from J, with 5 bases between. This CDR3 is 12 amino acids long. The CDR3 bases are TGTGCCAGCAGCTTAGAAGGGAATGGCTACACCTTC. Its protein product is CASSLEGNGYTF.

The rearrangement joins TRBV11-1 to TRBJ2-7; weak D call: TRBD2 (5 bases). The germline CDR1 and CDR2 sequences are SGHAT and FQDESV (reference sequence). The CDR3 consists of 13 residues. Trimming pared 5 bases from V and 1 base from J, leaving 9 bases between. CDR3 coding DNA: TGTGCCAGCAGCCACAGCGGATCCTACGAGCAGTACTTC. Protein sequence: CASSHSGSYEQYF.

The V call is TRBV14, the J call TRBJ1-3; D ambiguous. V lost 1 base and J 4 bases, leaving 11 bases between the germline ends. The CDR3 length is 15 residues. Looked up from germline, CDR1 is SGHDN and CDR2 is FVKESK. The CDR3 nucleotides are TGTGCCAGCAGCCAAGTGGCGGGCCTCGGAAACACCATATATTTT. It is translated as CASSQVAGLGNTIYF.

J is TRBJ2-6 and V is TRBV4-1; D may be TRBD2 (5 bases). The germline V gene encodes CDR1 MGHRA and CDR2 YSYEKL. Trimming cost V 5 bases and J 2 bases, with 13 bases left between them. This CDR3 is built from 16 residues. DNA for the CDR3: TGCGCCAGCAGCTCCCGGGGTACTGCTGGGGCCAACGTCCTGACTTTC. Amino acid sequence: CASSSRGTAGANVLTF.

This chain links TRBV6-1 with TRBJ1-2; the D is unclear. Deletions cut 6 bases from V and 4 bases from J, with 12 bases between. The CDR3 is 13 amino acids. Germline CDR1 is MNHNS and CDR2 is SASEGT. In nucleotides, the CDR3 is TGTGCCAGCAGAGAGGACGGACTCTATGGCTACACCTTC. Translating gives CASREDGLYGYTF.

The V and J genes are TRBV19 and TRBJ1-4; D not resolved. V gave up 3 bases and J gave up 5 bases, with 10 bases separating them. The CDR3 is made up of 14 amino acids. Looked up from germline, CDR1 is LNHDA and CDR2 is SQIVND (reference sequence). Here the CDR3 DNA reads TGTGCCAGTAGTATCTCCAGCTCAAATGAAAAACTGTTTTTT. Translating it yields CASSISSSNEKLFF.

The rearrangement uses TRBV27 and TRBJ2-5, with 8 bases fitting TRBD2. Germline loops: CDR1 MNHEY, CDR2 SMNVEV (reference sequence). With 2 bases clipped from V and 3 bases from J, the junction kept 8 bases outside the gene matches. CDR3 length equals 16 residues. CDR3 in DNA: TGTGCCAGCAGTTTACTCTCTAGCGGGTTTGAAGAGACCCAGTACTTC. It encodes CASSLLSSGFEETQYF.

This chain joins TRBV9 and TRBJ2-7; tentatively, D is TRBD1 (6 bases). Germline-derived CDR1 and CDR2 are SGDLS and YYNGEE. V was clipped by 4 bases and J by 0 bases, with 8 bases between them. This CDR3 spans 13 amino acids. As DNA, the CDR3 is TGTGCCAGCAGCCGGGACACCTCCTACGAGCAGTACTTC. It translates to CASSRDTSYEQYF.

CDR3 sequence: CASSLNGGNTIYF. DNA of the CDR3: TGTGCCAGCAGCTTAAATGGTGGAAACACCATATATTTT. V is TRBV5-4 and J is TRBJ1-3; D unclear. V gave up 2 bases and J gave up 3 bases, with 6 bases separating them. Germline CDR1 and CDR2: SGHNT and YYREEE (reference sequence). This CDR3 spans 13 amino acids. Based on the CDR3 plus reference TRBV5-4 and TRBJ1-3, the full variable domain is ETGVTQSPTHLIKTRGQQVTLRCSSQSGHNTVSWYQQALGQGPQFIFQYYREEENGRGNFPPRFSGLQFPNYSSELNVNALELDDSALYLCASSLNGGNTIYFGEGSWLTVV.

This chain joins TRBV7-9 and TRBJ2-1; 7 bases line up with TRBD2. CDR1 is SEHNR, CDR2 FQNEAQ, per germline (reference sequence). V shed 5 bases and J 3 bases; nucleotides not matched to a gene: 1. The CDR3 has 13 residues. CDR3 DNA sequence: TGTGCCAGCAGCCGGACTAGCTACAATGAGCAGTTCTTC. Protein: CASSRTSYNEQFF.